The clone carrying this TCR beta chain was observed once. This specimen comes from a study of blood T cell repertoires in COVID-19. Looking at the study overall: Samples of COVID-19 (acute and convalescent) were obtained from the United States, Italy and Spain.

In the original workflow: Estimation of nucleated cell counts was performed using reference gene primer amplification. Repertoires were generated with immunoSEQ multiplex PCR, while TCRdb's copy carries only in-frame clones and drops some. The V and J calls and clone size were taken over from that table, and D and trimming were inferred from the DNA. This table has about 62,000 clones, 80% to 90% appearing once. The germline CDR1 and CDR2 sequences are DFQATT and SNEGSKA (reference sequence). V was clipped by 6 bases and J by 11 bases, with 16 bases between them. The CDR3 has 11 residues. The source material was peripheral blood. The receptor comes from a woman older than 75 with acute or convalescent COVID-19. The chain carries TRBV20-1 and TRBJ1-1, with a tentative D call TRBD1 (5 bases). For the CDR3, the DNA is TGCAGTGCCCTCGTGGCAAAGGGGGCTTTCTTT. It yields the protein CSALVAKGAFF.